This T cell receptor (beta chain) stems from a study of identical twins. TCRdb called the 5' RACE reads again in MiXCR, with one record for every CDR3 protein. The sample includes fewer than 900,000 distinct CDR3 sequences, roughly 20% seen only once; the top ten take around 14%. This CDR3 has 15 amino acids. Losses at the gene ends were 3 bases for V and 3 bases for J; bases not matched to a gene: 4. Everyone who gave samples was a healthy Caucasian. Another study also made use of these data, one on T cells expressing NK-cell markers.

This sequence was found in a woman aged 18 to 35 in good health. The sample was PBMCs. The gene calls are TRBV12-3 or TRBV12-4 and TRBJ2-2; 7 positions agree with TRBD1. The chain's CDR3 is CASSLIRGHTGELFF. CDR3 coding DNA: TGTGCCAGCAGTTTGATTAGGGGGCACACCGGGGAGCTGTTTTTT.